In this sample, the clone carrying this T cell receptor (beta chain) turned up once. Its antigen is unidentified. An input of about 0.5 to 1 ug of RNA was subjected to reverse transcription using random hexamers. TCRdb reanalysed the immunoSEQ multiplex PCR reads using MiXCR and keeps one entry per CDR3 protein. This table has 150,000 to 200,000 distinct CDR3 sequences, about 96% appearing once. The CDR3 has 15 residues. This entry belongs to a study of CD8 T cells in Susac syndrome. Sequencing of TCR beta was carried out in blood CD8+ and CD4+ T cells. Study-wide findings and caveats: That the number of individuals in its TCR sequencing and HLA analysis was relatively small was acknowledged by the study.

The V call is TRBV21-1, the J call TRBJ2-7; no check of the table's D call, TRBD2, against the DNA was made. TRBV21-1 is given as a pseudogene. This receptor was identified in a human donor with Susac syndrome. Material: CD4+ T cells from PBMCs. Here the CDR3 reads CASSRASGSSHEQYF. In DNA, the CDR3 is TGTGCCAGCAGCAGAGCTAGCGGGAGTTCCCACGAGCAGTACTTC.